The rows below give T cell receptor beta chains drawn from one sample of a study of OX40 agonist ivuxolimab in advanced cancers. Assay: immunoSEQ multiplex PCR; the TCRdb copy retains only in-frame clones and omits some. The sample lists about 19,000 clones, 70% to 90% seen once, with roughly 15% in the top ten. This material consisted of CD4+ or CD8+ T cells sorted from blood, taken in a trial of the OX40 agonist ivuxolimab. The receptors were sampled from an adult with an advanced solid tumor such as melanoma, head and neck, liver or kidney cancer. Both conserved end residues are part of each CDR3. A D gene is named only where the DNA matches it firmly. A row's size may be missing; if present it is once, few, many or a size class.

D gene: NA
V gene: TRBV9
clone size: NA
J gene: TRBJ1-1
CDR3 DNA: TGTGCCAGCAGCGTAGCCCGGACTGAGGGGGCTGAAGCTTTCTTT
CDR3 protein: CASSVARTEGAEAFF

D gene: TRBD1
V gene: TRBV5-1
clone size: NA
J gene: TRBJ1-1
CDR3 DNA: TGCGCCAGCAGCTTGAACTTAGTGGGCAGGGGGCCCGCCGAAGCTTTCTTT
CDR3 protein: CASSLNLVGRGPAEAFF

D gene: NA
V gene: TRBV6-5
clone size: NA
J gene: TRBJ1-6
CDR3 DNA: TGTGCCAGCAGTTACGGTGGGAGCAGGGATTCACCCCTCCACTTT
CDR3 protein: CASSYGGSRDSPLHF

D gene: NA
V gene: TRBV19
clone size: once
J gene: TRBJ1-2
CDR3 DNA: TGTGCCAGTAGTATAGATTCCTACGCAGCGGATGTTAACTATGGCTACACCTTC
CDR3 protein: CASSIDSYAADVNYGYTF

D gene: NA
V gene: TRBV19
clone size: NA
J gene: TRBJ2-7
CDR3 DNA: TGTGCCAGCCGGTACCGGGTGAGCTCCTACGAGCAGTACTTC
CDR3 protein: CASRYRVSSYEQYF

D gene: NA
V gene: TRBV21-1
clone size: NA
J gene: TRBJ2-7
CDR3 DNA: TGTGCCAGCAGCAAAACCTTAGGGACAGGGGGCTCCTACGAGCAGTACTTC
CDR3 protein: CASSKTLGTGGSYEQYF

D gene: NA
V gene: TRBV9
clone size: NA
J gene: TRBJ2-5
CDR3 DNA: TGTGCCAGCCAACAGGGCCCCCGGGGAGAGACCCAGTACTTC
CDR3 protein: CASQQGPRGETQYF

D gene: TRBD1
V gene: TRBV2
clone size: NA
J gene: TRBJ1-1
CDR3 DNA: TGTGCCAGCAGTGGAGGGACAGGGGGCCTCGTTTTCTTT
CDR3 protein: CASSGGTGGLVFF

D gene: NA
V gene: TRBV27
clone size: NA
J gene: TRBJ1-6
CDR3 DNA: TGTGCCAGCAGTTTTCAGGGGCCCTCCTATAATTCACCCCTCCACTTT
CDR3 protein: CASSFQGPSYNSPLHF

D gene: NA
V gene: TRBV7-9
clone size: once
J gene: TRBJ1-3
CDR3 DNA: TGTGCCAGCAGCTACGGACAGCCGAGCTCTGGAAACACCATATATTTT
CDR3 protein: CASSYGQPSSGNTIYF

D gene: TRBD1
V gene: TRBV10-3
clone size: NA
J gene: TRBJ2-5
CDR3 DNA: TGTGCCATCAACCCGGGACAGGGATCCCAAGAGACCCAGTACTTC
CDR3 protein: CAINPGQGSQETQYF

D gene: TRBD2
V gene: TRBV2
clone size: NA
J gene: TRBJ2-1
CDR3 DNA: TGTGCCAGCAGTGAATGGCTAGCGGCCTACAATGAGCAGTTCTTC
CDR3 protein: CASSEWLAAYNEQFF

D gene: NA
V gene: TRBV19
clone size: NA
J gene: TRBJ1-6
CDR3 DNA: TGTGCCAGTACAGGGGCGGATTCACCCCTCCACTTT
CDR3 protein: CASTGADSPLHF

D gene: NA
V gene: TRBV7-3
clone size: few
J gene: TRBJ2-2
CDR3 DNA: TGTGCCAGCAGCTACAGGTCCGGCACCGGGGAGCTGTTTTTT
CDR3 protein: CASSYRSGTGELFF

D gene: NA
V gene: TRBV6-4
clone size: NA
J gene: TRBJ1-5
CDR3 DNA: TGTGCCAGCACGAAGGGTTCCCAGCATTTT
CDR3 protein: CASTKGSQHF

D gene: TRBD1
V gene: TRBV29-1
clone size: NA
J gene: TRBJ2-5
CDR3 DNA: TGCAGCGTTGTAGAGTCAGGGGGCGAGACCCAGTACTTC
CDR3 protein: CSVVESGGETQYF

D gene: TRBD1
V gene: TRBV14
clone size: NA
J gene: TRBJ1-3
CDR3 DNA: TGTGCCAGCAGCCGGAACGTGGGGAGTCCAGGGGGAAGAAACACCATATATTTT
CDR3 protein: CASSRNVGSPGGRNTIYF

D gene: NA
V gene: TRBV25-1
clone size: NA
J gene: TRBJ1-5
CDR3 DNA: TGTGCCAGCAGTGCTTTGAGGGAGGCTGGTCAGCCCCAGCATTTT
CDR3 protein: CASSALREAGQPQHF

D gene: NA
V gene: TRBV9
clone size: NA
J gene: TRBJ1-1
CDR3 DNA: TGTGCCAGCAGCGGTGGCCGACAGAGTGAAGCTTTCTTT
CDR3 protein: CASSGGRQSEAFF

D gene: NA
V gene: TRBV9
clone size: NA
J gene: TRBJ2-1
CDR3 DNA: TGTGCCAGCAGCGCCCGGGGGTTATACAATGAGCAGTTCTTC
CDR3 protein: CASSARGLYNEQFF

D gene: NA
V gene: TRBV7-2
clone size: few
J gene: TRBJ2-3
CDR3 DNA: TGTGCCAGCAGCTACGGTGATACGCAGTATTTT
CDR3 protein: CASSYGDTQYF

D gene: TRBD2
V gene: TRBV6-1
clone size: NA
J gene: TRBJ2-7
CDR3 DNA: TGTGCCAGCTCCACCGGGACTAGCGGTTCCTACGAGCAGTACTTC
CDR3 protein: CASSTGTSGSYEQYF

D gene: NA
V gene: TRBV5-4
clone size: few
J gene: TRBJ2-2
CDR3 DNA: TGTGCCAGCAGCCCCCTGCAGTACGCGAACACCGGGGAGCTGTTTTTT
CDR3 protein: CASSPLQYANTGELFF

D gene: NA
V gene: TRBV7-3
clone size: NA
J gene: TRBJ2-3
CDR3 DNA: TGTGCCAGCAGCGGCCTAGGAACAGATACGCAGTATTTT
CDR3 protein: CASSGLGTDTQYF

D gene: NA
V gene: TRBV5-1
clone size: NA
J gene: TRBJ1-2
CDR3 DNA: TGCGCCAGCAGCTTCGTCAGGGAATATGGCTACACCTTC
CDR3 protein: CASSFVREYGYTF

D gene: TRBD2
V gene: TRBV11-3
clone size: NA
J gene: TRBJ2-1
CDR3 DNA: TGTGCCAGCAGCTCACAATCACCGGGACTAGCAGAATATAATGAGCAGTTCTTC
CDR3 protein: CASSSQSPGLAEYNEQFF

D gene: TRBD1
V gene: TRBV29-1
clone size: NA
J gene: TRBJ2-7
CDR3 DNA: TGCAGCGCAGAAGACAGGGTGTCCTACGAGCAGTACTTC
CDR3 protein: CSAEDRVSYEQYF

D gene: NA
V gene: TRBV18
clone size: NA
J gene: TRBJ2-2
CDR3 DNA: TGTGCCAGCTCACCACTGAACACCGGGGAGCTGTTTTTT
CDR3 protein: CASSPLNTGELFF

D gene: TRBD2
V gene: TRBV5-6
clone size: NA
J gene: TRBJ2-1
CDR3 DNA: TGTGCCAGCAGCGACCTAGCGGAATCATTCACCTACAATGAGCAGTTCTTC
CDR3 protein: CASSDLAESFTYNEQFF

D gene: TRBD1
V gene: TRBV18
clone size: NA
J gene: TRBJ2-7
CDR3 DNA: TGTGCCAGCTCACCAGTGGGCCCACAGGGGTTTATCCACGAGCAGTACTTC
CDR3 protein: CASSPVGPQGFIHEQYF

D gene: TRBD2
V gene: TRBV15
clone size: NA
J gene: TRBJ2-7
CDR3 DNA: TGTGCCACCAGCAGAGCAATTTCTAGCGGTGCCTACGAGCAGTACTTC
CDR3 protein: CATSRAISSGAYEQYF

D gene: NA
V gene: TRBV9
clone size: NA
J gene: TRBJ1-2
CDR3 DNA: TGTGCCAGCAGCGTTGGGGACCCAGCTAACTATGGCTACACCTTC
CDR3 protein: CASSVGDPANYGYTF

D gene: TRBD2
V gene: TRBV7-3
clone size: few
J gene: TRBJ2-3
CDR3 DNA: TGTGCCAGCAGCCCCCCAGGCGGGGGGACCACAGATACGCAGTATTTT
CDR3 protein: CASSPPGGGTTDTQYF

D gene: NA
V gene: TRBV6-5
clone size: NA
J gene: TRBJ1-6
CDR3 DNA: TGTGCCAGCAGTTTCGGGGATTCACCCCTCCACTTT
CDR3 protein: CASSFGDSPLHF

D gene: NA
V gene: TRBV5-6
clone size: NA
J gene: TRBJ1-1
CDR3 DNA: TGTGCCAGCAGCTTGAGGGCCAGTGAAGCTTTCTTT
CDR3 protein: CASSLRASEAFF

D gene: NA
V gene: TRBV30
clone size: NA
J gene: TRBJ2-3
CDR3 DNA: TGTGCCTGGAGTTCTATGCAGGATACGCAGTATTTT
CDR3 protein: CAWSSMQDTQYF

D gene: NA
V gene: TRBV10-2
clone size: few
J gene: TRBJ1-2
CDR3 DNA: TGCGCCATCCTCCAGTATTATGGCTACACCTTC
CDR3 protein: CAILQYYGYTF

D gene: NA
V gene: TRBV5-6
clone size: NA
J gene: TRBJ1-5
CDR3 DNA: TGTGCCAGCAGCTTGTCCCACTTAGTGAGCCAGCCCCAGCATTTT
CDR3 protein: CASSLSHLVSQPQHF

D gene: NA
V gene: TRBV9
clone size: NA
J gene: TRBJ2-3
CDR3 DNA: TGTGCCAGCAGGGGAAGTACAGATACGCAGTATTTT
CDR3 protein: CASRGSTDTQYF

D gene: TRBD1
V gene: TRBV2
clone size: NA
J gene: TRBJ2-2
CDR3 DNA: TGTGCCAGCAGCGGGGACAGATACACCGGGGAGCTGTTTTTT
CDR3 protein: CASSGDRYTGELFF

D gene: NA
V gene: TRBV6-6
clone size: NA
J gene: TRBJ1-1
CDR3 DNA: TGTGCCAGCAGTTCCGCAGGGCGGACTGAAGCTTTCTTT
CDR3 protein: CASSSAGRTEAFF

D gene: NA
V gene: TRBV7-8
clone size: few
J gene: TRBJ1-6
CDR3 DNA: TGTGCCAGCAGCTTAAAGGGTAATTCACCCCTCCACTTT
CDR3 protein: CASSLKGNSPLHF

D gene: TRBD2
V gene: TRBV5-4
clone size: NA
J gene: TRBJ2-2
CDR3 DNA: TGTGCCAGCAGCCTGGGACTAGCCTACACCGGGGAGCTGTTTTTT
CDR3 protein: CASSLGLAYTGELFF

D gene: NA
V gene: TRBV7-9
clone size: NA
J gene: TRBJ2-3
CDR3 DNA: TGTGCCAGCAGTCCCGATGGAGATACGCAGTATTTT
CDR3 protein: CASSPDGDTQYF

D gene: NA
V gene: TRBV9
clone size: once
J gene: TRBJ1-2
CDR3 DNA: TGTGCCAGCAGCGTAGGGCAGCAAACTAACTATGGCTACACCTTC
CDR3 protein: CASSVGQQTNYGYTF

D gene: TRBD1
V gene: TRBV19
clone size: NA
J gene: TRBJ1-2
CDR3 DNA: TGTGCCAGTAGACAGACAGGGGGCTATGGCTACACCTTC
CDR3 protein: CASRQTGGYGYTF

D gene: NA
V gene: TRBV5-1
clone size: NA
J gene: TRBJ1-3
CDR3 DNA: TGCGCCAGCAACGAAGGACACGTAACTGGAAACACCATATATTTT
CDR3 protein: CASNEGHVTGNTIYF

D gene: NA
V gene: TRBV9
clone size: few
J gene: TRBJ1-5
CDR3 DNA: TGTGCCAGCAGCGTAGTAGGGGAGTATCAGCCCCAGCATTTT
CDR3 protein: CASSVVGEYQPQHF

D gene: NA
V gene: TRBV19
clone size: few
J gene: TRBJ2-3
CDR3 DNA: TGTGCCAGTACCGAGCGGGCTAGGAGAGGAACGCAGTATTTT
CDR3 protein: CASTERARRGTQYF

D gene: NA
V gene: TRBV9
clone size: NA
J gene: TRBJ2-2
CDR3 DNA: TGTGCCAGCAGCGTAGCTGCGAACACCGGGGAGCTGTTTTTT
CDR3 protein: CASSVAANTGELFF

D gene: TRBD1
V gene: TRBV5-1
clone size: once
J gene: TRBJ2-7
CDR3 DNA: TGCGCCAGCAGCCGCTCGCAACCGGGACAGGGGGCAGGGCAGTACTTC
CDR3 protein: CASSRSQPGQGAGQYF

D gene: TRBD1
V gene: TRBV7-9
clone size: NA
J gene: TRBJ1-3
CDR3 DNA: TGTGCCAGCAGCCAGATAACAGGGGGCTCTGGAAACACCATATATTTT
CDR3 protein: CASSQITGGSGNTIYF

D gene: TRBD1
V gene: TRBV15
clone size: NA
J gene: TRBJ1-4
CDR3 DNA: TGTGCCACCAGCAGAGATAATAAGGGGGCCCAAGAAAAACTGTTTTTT
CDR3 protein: CATSRDNKGAQEKLFF